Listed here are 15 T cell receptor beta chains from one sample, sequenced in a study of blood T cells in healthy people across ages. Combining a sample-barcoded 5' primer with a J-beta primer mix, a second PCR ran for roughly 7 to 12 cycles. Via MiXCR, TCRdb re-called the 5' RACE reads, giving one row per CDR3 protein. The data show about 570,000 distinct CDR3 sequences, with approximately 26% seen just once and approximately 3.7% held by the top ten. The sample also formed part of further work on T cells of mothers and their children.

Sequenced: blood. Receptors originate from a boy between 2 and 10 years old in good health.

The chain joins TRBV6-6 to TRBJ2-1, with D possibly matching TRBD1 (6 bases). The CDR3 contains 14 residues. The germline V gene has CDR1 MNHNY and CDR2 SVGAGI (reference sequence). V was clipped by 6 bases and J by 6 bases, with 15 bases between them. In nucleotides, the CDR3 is TGTGCCAGCAGCGTAGACAGGACGGGCAATGAGCAGTTCTTC. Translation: CASSVDRTGNEQFF.

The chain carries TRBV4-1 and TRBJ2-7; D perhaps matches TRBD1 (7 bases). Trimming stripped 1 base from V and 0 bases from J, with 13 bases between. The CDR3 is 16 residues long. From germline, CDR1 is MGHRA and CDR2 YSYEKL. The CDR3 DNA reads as TGCGCCAGCAGCCAAGGGAGGGACAGAGTCTCCTACGAGCAGTACTTC. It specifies CASSQGRDRVSYEQYF.

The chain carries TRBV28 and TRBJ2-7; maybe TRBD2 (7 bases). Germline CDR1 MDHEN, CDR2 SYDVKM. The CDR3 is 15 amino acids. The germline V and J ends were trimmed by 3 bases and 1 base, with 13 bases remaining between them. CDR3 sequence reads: CASSFRGARSYEQYF. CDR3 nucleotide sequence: TGTGCCAGCAGTTTTCGGGGGGCCCGATCCTACGAGCAGTACTTC.

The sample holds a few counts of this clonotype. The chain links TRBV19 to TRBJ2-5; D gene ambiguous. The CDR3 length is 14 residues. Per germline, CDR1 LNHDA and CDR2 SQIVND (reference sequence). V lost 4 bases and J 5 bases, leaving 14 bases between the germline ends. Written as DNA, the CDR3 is TGTGCCAGTAGTAGAAGGGTCGAGTGGGAGACCCAGTACTTC. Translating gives CASSRRVEWETQYF.

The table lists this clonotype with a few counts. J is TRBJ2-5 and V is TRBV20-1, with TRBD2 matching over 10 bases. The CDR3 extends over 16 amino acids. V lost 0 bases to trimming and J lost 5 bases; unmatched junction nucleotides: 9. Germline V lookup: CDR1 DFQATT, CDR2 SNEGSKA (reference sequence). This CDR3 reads CSARDQRGGDGETQYF. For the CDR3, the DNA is TGCAGTGCTAGAGATCAGCGGGGGGGCGACGGTGAGACCCAGTACTTC.

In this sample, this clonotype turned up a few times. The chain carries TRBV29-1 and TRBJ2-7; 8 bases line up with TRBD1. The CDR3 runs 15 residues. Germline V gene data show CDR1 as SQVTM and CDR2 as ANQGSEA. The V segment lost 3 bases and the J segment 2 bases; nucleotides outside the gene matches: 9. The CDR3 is CSVDGGGQGTYEQYF. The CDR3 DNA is TGCAGCGTTGACGGCGGAGGACAGGGTACCTACGAGCAGTACTTC.

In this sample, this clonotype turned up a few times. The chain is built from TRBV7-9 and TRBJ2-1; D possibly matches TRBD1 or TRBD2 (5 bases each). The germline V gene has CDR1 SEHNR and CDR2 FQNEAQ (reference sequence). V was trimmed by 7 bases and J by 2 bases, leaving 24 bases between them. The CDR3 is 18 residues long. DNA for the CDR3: TGTGCCAGCACCCGGGCCCCTGGGGGACCCCAAACCTACAATGAGCAGTTCTTC. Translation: CASTRAPGGPQTYNEQFF.

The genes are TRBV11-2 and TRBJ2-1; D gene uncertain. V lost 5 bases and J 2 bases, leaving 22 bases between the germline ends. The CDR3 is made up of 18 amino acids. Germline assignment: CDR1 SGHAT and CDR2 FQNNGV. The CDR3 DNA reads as TGTGCCAGCAGCCCCCAGAGGTCGTGGGTCCGGACCTACAATGAGCAGTTCTTC. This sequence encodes CASSPQRSWVRTYNEQFF.

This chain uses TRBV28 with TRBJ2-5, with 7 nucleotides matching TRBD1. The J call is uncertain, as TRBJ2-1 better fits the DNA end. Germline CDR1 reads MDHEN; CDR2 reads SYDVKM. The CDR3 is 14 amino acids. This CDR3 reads CASSLTGEYNEQFF. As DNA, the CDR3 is TGTGCCAGCAGTCTTACAGGGGAATACAATGAGCAGTTCTTC.

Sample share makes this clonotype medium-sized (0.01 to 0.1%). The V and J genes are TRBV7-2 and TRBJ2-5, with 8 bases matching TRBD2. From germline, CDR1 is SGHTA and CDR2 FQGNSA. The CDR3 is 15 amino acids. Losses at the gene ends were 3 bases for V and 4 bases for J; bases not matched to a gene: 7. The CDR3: CASSLPGLGRETQYF. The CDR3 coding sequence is TGTGCCAGCAGCTTGCCGGGACTAGGGCGAGAGACCCAGTACTTC.

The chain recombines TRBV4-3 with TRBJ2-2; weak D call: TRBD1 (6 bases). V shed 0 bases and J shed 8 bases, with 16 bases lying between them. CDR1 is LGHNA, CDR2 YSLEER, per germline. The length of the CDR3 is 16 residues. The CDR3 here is CASSQDLGHQPGELFF. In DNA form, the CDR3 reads TGCGCCAGCAGCCAAGATCTGGGACACCAACCTGGGGAGCTGTTTTTT.

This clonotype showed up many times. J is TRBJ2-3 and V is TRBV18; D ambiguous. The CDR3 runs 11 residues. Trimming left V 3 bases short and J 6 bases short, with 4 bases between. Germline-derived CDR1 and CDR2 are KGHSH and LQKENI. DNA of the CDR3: TGTGCCAGCTCACCTGGGGATACGCAGTATTTT. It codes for CASSPGDTQYF.

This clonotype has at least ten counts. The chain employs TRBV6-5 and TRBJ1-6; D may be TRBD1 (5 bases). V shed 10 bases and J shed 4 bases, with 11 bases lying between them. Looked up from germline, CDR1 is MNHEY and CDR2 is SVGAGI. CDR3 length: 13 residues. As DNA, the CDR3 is TGTGCCATCAGCCGGGGGTATAATTCACCCCTCCACTTT. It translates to CAISRGYNSPLHF.

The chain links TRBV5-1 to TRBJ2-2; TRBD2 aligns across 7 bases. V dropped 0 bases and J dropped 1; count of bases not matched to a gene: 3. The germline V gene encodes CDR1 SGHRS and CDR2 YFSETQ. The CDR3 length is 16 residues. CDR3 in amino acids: CASSLGKRGNTGELFF. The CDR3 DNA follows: TGCGCCAGCAGCTTGGGAAAGCGGGGGAACACCGGGGAGCTGTTTTTT.

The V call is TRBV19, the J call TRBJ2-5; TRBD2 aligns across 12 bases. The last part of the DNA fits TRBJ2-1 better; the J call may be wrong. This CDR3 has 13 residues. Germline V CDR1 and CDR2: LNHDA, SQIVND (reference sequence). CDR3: CATGLAGPWEQFF. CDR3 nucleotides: TGTGCCACCGGACTAGCGGGACCTTGGGAGCAGTTCTTC.